The 5 T cell receptor beta chains reported below all come from one sample, sequenced in a study of blood T cell repertoires in COVID-19 (dated by TCRdb to the early 2020s). Library generation was performed with the immunoSEQ multiplex PCR assay. Here the immuneACCESS table is served through TCRdb, limited to in-frame sequences with V and J called. Missing clones are a known gap in these copies; in checked studies unresolved V genes cover under half, and the rest lacks a known reason. In all, the sample holds roughly 76,000 clones, and around nine tenths of those were seen once. Of the sample, more than 0.9% falls within the top ten clones. The material sequenced was PBMCs or T cells enriched from blood (not recorded which). These receptors all stem from a woman aged 45 to 65 with acute COVID-19.

This clone was picked up one time. This chain uses TRBV11-2 with TRBJ2-5, with a weak D call TRBD2 (6 bases). CDR3 length: 12 amino acids. CDR1 SGHAT and CDR2 FQNNGV come from the germline V gene. V was pared by 3 bases and J by 4 bases, with 6 bases between. The CDR3 protein is CASSFGGETQYF. CDR3 in DNA: TGTGCCAGCAGCTTCGGGGGAGAGACCCAGTACTTC. Combining the CDR3 with reference TRBV11-2 and TRBJ2-5 gives the whole variable domain EAGVAQSPRYKIIEKRQSVAFWCNPISGHATLYWYQQILGQGPKLLIQFQNNGVVDDSQLPKDRFSAERLKGVDSTLKIQPAKLEDSAVYLCASSFGGETQYFGPGTRLLVL.

The chain joins TRBV14 to TRBJ2-1, with a tentative D call TRBD2 (6 bases). V lost 0 bases and J lost 4, with 22 bases in between. This CDR3 has 19 amino acids. Germline-derived CDR1 and CDR2 are SGHDN and FVKESK. CDR3 in DNA: TGTGCCAGCAGCCAAGACGGGAGAGTAGCCAGGGAGAGTTACAATGAGCAGTTCTTC. Translation: CASSQDGRVARESYNEQFF.

The chain uses TRBV2 and TRBJ1-2; TRBD1 agrees at 8 bases. Per germline, CDR1 SNHLY and CDR2 FYNNEI. V gave up 4 bases and J gave up 7 bases; unmatched junction bases: 5. The CDR3 is 13 amino acids. CDR3 sequence (DNA): TGTGCCAGCAGTGCAGCGGGGACAGGTGGCTACACCTTC. It is translated as CASSAAGTGGYTF.

This sequence joins TRBV29-1 and TRBJ2-7; D might be TRBD2 (5 bases). Trimming took 4 bases from V and 7 from J, leaving 20 bases between them. The germline V gene encodes CDR1 SQVTM and CDR2 ANQGSEA. The CDR3 totals 14 residues. DNA for the CDR3: TGCAGCGTTGTCATGAGGGCCCCGCGCACTGAGCAGTACTTC. Its protein is CSVVMRAPRTEQYF.

The V gene is TRBV27, the J gene TRBJ1-3; no reliable D call. The CDR3 has 15 residues. Trimming pared 3 bases from V and 1 base from J, leaving 10 bases between. The germline V gene encodes CDR1 MNHEY and CDR2 SMNVEV (reference sequence). The CDR3: CASSFNSLSGNTIYF. The DNA for the CDR3 is TGTGCCAGCAGTTTTAATAGCCTATCTGGAAACACCATATATTTT.